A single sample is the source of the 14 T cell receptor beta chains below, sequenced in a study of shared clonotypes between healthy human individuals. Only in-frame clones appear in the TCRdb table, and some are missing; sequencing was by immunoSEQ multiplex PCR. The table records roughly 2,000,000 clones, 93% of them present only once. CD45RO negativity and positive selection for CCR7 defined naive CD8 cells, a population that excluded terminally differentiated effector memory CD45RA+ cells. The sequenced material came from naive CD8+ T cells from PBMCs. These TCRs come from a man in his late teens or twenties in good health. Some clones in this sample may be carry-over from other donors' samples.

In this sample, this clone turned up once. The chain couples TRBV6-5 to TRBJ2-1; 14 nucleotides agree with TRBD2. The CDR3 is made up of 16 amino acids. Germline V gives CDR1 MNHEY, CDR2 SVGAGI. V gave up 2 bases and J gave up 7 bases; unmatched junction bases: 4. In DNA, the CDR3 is TGTGCCAGCAGTTACCGTGGGACTAGCGGGAGTAATGAGCAGTTCTTC. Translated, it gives CASSYRGTSGSNEQFF.

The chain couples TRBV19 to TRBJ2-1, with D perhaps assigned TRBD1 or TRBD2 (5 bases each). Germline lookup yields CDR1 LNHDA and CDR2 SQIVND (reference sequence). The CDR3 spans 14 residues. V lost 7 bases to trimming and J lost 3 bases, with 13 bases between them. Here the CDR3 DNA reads TGTGCCAGTAAAAGGGGAGAAGGCTACAATGAGCAGTTCTTC. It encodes CASKRGEGYNEQFF.

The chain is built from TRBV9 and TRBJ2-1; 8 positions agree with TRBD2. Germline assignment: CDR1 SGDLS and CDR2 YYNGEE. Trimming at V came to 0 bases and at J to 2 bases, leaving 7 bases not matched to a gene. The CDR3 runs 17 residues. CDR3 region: CASSVGAGAIPYNEQFF. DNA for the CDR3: TGTGCCAGCAGCGTAGGAGCGGGAGCCATCCCCTACAATGAGCAGTTCTTC.

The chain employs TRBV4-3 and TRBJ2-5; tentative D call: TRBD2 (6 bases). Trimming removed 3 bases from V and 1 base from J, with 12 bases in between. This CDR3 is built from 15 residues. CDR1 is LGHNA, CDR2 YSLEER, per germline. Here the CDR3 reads CASSHASGPQETQYF. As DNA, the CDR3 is TGCGCCAGCAGCCACGCAAGCGGGCCCCAAGAGACCCAGTACTTC.

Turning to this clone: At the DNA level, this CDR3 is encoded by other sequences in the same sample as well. The CDR3 region is CASGGGDTQYF. The CDR3 coding sequence is TGTGCCAGCGGGGGGGGAGATACGCAGTATTTT. The chain links TRBV27 to TRBJ2-3; 7 nucleotides align to TRBD2. This CDR3 spans 11 amino acids. The germline CDR1 and CDR2 sequences are MNHEY and SMNVEV (reference sequence). J gave up 5 bases and V 8 bases, and 1 base lay outside the gene matches.

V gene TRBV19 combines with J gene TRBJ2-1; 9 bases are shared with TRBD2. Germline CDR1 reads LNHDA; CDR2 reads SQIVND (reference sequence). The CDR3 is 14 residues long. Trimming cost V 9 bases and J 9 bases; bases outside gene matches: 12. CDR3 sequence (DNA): TGTGCCAGGACCGTAGCGGGAGATGGTGTTGAGCAGTTCTTC. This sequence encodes CARTVAGDGVEQFF.

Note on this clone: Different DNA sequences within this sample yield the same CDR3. The CDR3 nucleotides are TGTGCCAGCAGTCTAGCGGGGATCACAGATACGCAGTATTTT. It codes for CASSLAGITDTQYF. The chain uses TRBV27 and TRBJ2-3; TRBD2 aligns across 9 bases. The junction had 2 bases not matched to a gene; V was cut back by 5 bases and J by 2 bases. In germline, CDR1 is MNHEY, CDR2 SMNVEV (reference sequence). The CDR3 totals 14 residues.

Here the CDR3 DNA reads TGCGCCAGCAGCCAAGAGACAGCTTACTCTGGGGCCAACGTCCTGACTTTC. This encodes CASSQETAYSGANVLTF. The chain couples TRBV4-3 to TRBJ2-6, with D possibly matching TRBD1 (5 bases). Trimming removed 0 bases at V and 0 bases at J, with 9 bases between. CDR3 length: 17 residues. Germline V gives CDR1 LGHNA, CDR2 YSLEER.

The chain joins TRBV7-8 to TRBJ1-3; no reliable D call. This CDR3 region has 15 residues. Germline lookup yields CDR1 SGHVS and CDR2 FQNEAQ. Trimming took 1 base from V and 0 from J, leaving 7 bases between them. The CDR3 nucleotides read TGTGCCAGCAGCTTAGGGCCGGCCTCTGGAAACACCATATATTTT. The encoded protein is CASSLGPASGNTIYF.

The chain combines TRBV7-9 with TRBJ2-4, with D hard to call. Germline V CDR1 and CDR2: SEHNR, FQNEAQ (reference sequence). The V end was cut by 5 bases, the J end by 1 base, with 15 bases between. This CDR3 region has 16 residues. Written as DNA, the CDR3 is TGTGCCAGCAGCCCAGGACGCCCTGGGGCCAAAAACATTCAGTACTTC. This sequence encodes CASSPGRPGAKNIQYF.

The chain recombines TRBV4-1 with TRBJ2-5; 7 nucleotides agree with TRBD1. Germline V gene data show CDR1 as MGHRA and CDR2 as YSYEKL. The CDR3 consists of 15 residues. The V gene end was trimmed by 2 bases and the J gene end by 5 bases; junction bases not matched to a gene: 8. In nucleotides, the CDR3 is TGCGCCAGCAGCCAACCCTCGACAGGGCGCGAGACCCAGTACTTC. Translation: CASSQPSTGRETQYF.

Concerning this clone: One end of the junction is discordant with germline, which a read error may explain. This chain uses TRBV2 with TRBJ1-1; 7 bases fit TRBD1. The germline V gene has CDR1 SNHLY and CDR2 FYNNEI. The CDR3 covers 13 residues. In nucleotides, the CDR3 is TGTGCCAGCAGTCAAGCGGGACAGTGGGAAGCTTTCTTT. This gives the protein CASSQAGQWEAFF.

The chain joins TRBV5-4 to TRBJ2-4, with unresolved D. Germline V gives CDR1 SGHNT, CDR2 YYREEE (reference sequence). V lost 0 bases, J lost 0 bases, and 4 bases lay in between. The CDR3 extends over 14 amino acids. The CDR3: CASSLDLAKNIQYF. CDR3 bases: TGTGCCAGCAGCTTGGATTTAGCCAAAAACATTCAGTACTTC.

The CDR3 DNA sequence: TGTGCCAGCAGTTTACTCCATTTGGGGAGGGCTGGTGGCTACACCTTC. Translated: CASSLLHLGRAGGYTF. The V gene is TRBV28, the J gene TRBJ1-2; D is unresolved. CDR3 length equals 16 residues. The V gene's germline CDR1 is MDHEN and CDR2 SYDVKM. Trimming pared 2 bases from V and 7 bases from J, leaving 20 bases between.